These 28 T cell receptor beta chains originate from one sample sequenced in a study of blood T cell repertoires in COVID-19. Clones were sequenced by immunoSEQ multiplex PCR, and TCRdb holds only the in-frame ones, with some missing. The data show over 130,000 clones, about 91% seen once. Input material: peripheral blood. Receptors originate from a human donor in a cohort sampled during active COVID-19.

This clone was observed once. A read error may account for a junction end that differs from germline. This chain uses TRBV29-1 with TRBJ2-1; D not resolved. Germline V lookup: CDR1 SQVTM, CDR2 ANQGSEA. The CDR3 sequence is 10 residues long. CDR3 coding DNA: TGCAGCGTTGTGGCCCCCTTTTTGATCTTC. Translation: CSVVAPFLIF.

The CDR3, as DNA: TGCAGCGTCAGACAGGCTCAAGGATCACCCCTCCACTTT. Protein: CSVRQAQGSPLHF. This chain joins TRBV29-1 and TRBJ1-6; maybe TRBD1 (6 bases). Germline-derived CDR1 and CDR2 are SQVTM and ANQGSEA. The CDR3 length is 13 residues. The V and J ends lost 6 bases and 10 bases respectively, with 16 bases between them.

The rearrangement links TRBV7-2 to TRBJ2-5, with 9 bases identical to TRBD2. V gave up 4 bases and J gave up 5 bases; unmatched junction bases: 8. Germline V gives CDR1 SGHTA, CDR2 FQGNSA. CDR3 length equals 15 residues. The CDR3 nucleotides read TGTGCCAGCAGCTACCAGGGGACTAGCCTCGAGACCCAGTACTTC. Translating it yields CASSYQGTSLETQYF.

Regarding this clone: Other DNA sequences in this sample translate to the same CDR3. V is TRBV5-1 and J is TRBJ2-7, with D possibly matching TRBD1 (6 bases). Trimming stripped 4 bases from V and 3 bases from J, with 8 bases between. The CDR3 spans 12 residues. Per the germline V gene, CDR1 is SGHRS and CDR2 is YFSETQ. The CDR3 loop is CASSLQGYEQYF. The CDR3 DNA is TGCGCCAGCAGCCTACAGGGCTACGAGCAGTACTTC.

In this sample, this clone turned up once. The chain carries TRBV12-3 or TRBV12-4 and TRBJ1-6; 8 bases agree with TRBD1. The CDR3 runs 12 residues. V was clipped by 6 bases and J by 9 bases; unmatched bases: 1. The CDR3 nucleotides read TGTGCCAGCAGACAGGGGGTTTCACCCCTCCACTTT. This gives the protein CASRQGVSPLHF.

The chain joins TRBV10-1 to TRBJ1-2; maybe TRBD1 (5 bases). The CDR3 sequence is 14 residues long. Deletions cut 8 bases from V and 4 bases from J, with 17 bases between. Germline V lookup: CDR1 WNHNN, CDR2 SYGVQD (reference sequence). The CDR3 is CASLLGGVGYGYTF. The CDR3 DNA reads TGCGCCAGCCTATTAGGAGGGGTAGGCTATGGCTACACCTTC.

The sample holds one count of this clone. This sequence joins TRBV2 and TRBJ2-1, with 11 bases aligning to TRBD2. V shed 6 bases and J 4 bases; nucleotides not matched to a gene: 5. In germline, CDR1 is SNHLY, CDR2 FYNNEI. The CDR3 totals 15 residues. The CDR3 region is CASRMTSGEYNEQFF. The DNA for the CDR3 is TGTGCCAGCAGGATGACTAGCGGGGAATACAATGAGCAGTTCTTC.

The chain links TRBV18 to TRBJ2-5; D might be TRBD2 (6 bases). The CDR3 loop spans 13 amino acids. The V and J ends lost 4 bases and 5 bases respectively, with 11 bases between them. Per the germline V gene, CDR1 is KGHSH and CDR2 is LQKENI. CDR3 in DNA: TGTGCCAGCTCACAGGTGGAGGGGGAGACCCAGTACTTC. It is translated as CASSQVEGETQYF.

V and J are TRBV7-2 and TRBJ2-1; a possible D gene is TRBD1 (5 bases). This CDR3 has 18 amino acids. Trimming left V 0 bases short and J 4 bases short, with 19 bases between. Germline assignment: CDR1 SGHTA and CDR2 FQGNSA. The CDR3 protein is CASSLAGGAGILYNEQFF. Here the CDR3 DNA reads TGTGCCAGCAGCTTAGCAGGTGGAGCAGGGATTTTGTACAATGAGCAGTTCTTC.

To note about this clone: Other DNA variants within this sample encode the same CDR3. The DNA for the CDR3 is TGTGCCAGCAGCCGAGACAGGGTCGGCACCGGGGAGCTGTTTTTT. It specifies CASSRDRVGTGELFF. The rearrangement links TRBV6-2 or TRBV6-3 to TRBJ2-2; 7 nucleotides align to TRBD1. The trim removed 6 bases at V and 4 bases at J, leaving 8 bases unmatched. CDR1 is MNHEY and CDR2 is SVGEGT in the germline V gene. The CDR3 runs to 15 residues.

The J gene is TRBJ2-5, the V gene TRBV6-5; D is possibly TRBD1 (6 bases). V lost 8 bases, J lost 5 bases, and 21 bases lay in between. The CDR3 is 15 amino acids. Germline lookup yields CDR1 MNHEY and CDR2 SVGAGI. DNA of the CDR3: TGTGCCAGCGTGAAATTAACAGGGCCACAGGAGACCCAGTACTTC. It codes for CASVKLTGPQETQYF.

This clone was counted only a few times. CDR3 amino acids: CASKGENTEAFF. CDR3 nucleotides: TGTGCCAGCAAAGGAGAAAACACTGAAGCTTTCTTT. The V and J genes are TRBV3-1 (or the pseudogene TRBV3-2) and TRBJ1-1, with D unclear. Trimming left V 7 bases short and J 2 bases short, with 8 bases between. The CDR3 is 12 residues long. CDR1 LGHDT and CDR2 YNNKEL come from the germline V gene (reference sequence).

This clone showed up just once. The V gene is TRBV7-9, the J gene TRBJ1-4; 8 nucleotides agree with TRBD1. The ends lost 0 bases at V and 7 bases at J; junction bases unmatched: 7. The CDR3 is 16 amino acids. From germline, CDR1 is SEHNR and CDR2 FQNEAQ (reference sequence). The CDR3 coding sequence is TGTGCCAGCAGCTTAGCGCTAGGCCAGGGGGCTGAAAAACTGTTTTTT. Its translation is CASSLALGQGAEKLFF.

In its sample, this clone was seen a few times. The chain links TRBV6-6 to TRBJ1-2; unclear D gene. The CDR3 sequence is 12 residues long. The germline V and J ends were trimmed by 2 bases and 4 bases, with 5 bases remaining between them. The germline V gene encodes CDR1 MNHNY and CDR2 SVGAGI (reference sequence). The CDR3 DNA reads TGTGCCAGCAGTTACAGCCTCTATGGCTACACCTTC. It is translated as CASSYSLYGYTF.

The chain carries TRBV30 and TRBJ1-6; TRBD1 matches 7 bases. CDR3 length: 14 amino acids. Germline CDR1 and CDR2: GTSNPN and SVGIG (reference sequence). J was trimmed by 7 bases and V by 0 bases; bases with no gene match: 3. The DNA of the CDR3 is TGTGCCTGGAGTGTACAGGGGCGGAATTCACCCCTCCACTTT. This translates into CAWSVQGRNSPLHF.

The gene calls are TRBV6-6 and TRBJ1-1, with 7 bases that match TRBD1. The V segment lost 0 bases and the J segment 3 bases; nucleotides outside the gene matches: 7. Germline loops: CDR1 MNHNY, CDR2 SVGAGI (reference sequence). This CDR3 contains 16 residues. The CDR3, as DNA: TGTGCCAGCAGTTACTCGGCAGGGGGAAGGCACACTGAAGCTTTCTTT. Translation: CASSYSAGGRHTEAFF.

The genes are TRBV4-2 and TRBJ2-1; the D is unclear. The germline gives CDR1 LGHNA, CDR2 YNFKEQ. The CDR3 length is 17 residues. Trimming cost V 0 bases and J 0 bases, with 12 bases left between them. DNA for the CDR3: TGTGCCAGCAGCCAAGATGTGCCGGCTAGCTCCTACAATGAGCAGTTCTTC. As protein: CASSQDVPASSYNEQFF.

Many counts were recorded for this clone. The V and J genes are TRBV6-5 and TRBJ2-1; possible D gene TRBD2, 5 bases. V dropped 5 bases and J dropped 11 bases, with 10 bases sitting between them. The CDR3 has 11 residues. The germline CDR1 and CDR2 sequences are MNHEY and SVGAGI. The CDR3 sequence: CASSPGYKQFF. CDR3 nucleotide sequence: TGTGCCAGCAGTCCGGGATATAAGCAGTTCTTC.

The J gene is TRBJ2-1, the V gene TRBV7-3; 7 bases map to TRBD2. From germline, CDR1 is SGHTA and CDR2 FQGTGA. V trimming: 4 bases; J trimming: 7 bases; junction bases outside the gene matches: 10. This CDR3 is 15 amino acids long. CDR3 nucleotides: TGTGCCAGCAGCTCAGCGGCGGGGGTGGAGAATGAGCAGTTCTTC. Translated: CASSSAAGVENEQFF.

The gene calls are TRBV7-9 and TRBJ1-4; TRBD1 matches 7 bases. From germline, CDR1 is SEHNR and CDR2 FQNEAQ (reference sequence). CDR3 length equals 19 residues. Germline trimming cut 1 base from V and 0 bases from J; bases unmatched to any gene: 11. CDR3 in DNA: TGTGCCAGCAGCTTAGGGTCGACAGGGTCAACCGCAACTAATGAAAAACTGTTTTTT. It yields the protein CASSLGSTGSTATNEKLFF. The whole variable domain, filled in from reference TRBV7-9 and TRBJ1-4, reads DTGVSQNPRHKITKRGQNVTFRCDPISEHNRLYWYRQTLGQGPEFLTYFQNEAQLEKSRLLSDRFSAERPKGSFSTLEIQRTEQGDSAMYLCASSLGSTGSTATNEKLFFGSGTQLSVL.

The chain joins TRBV7-3 to TRBJ1-1, with D possibly TRBD1 on 5 matching bases. The V gene's germline CDR1 is SGHTA and CDR2 FQGTGA. V dropped 5 bases and J dropped 5 bases, with 15 bases sitting between them. The length of the CDR3 is 14 residues. The CDR3 spells CASSGGTWGTEAFF. Written as DNA, the CDR3 is TGTGCCAGCAGCGGAGGGACCTGGGGGACTGAAGCTTTCTTT.

The chain carries TRBV5-1 and TRBJ2-3, with 11 positions matching TRBD1. The CDR3 totals 16 residues. V was clipped by 4 bases and J by 1 base; unmatched bases: 5. The V gene's germline CDR1 is SGHRS and CDR2 YFSETQ. CDR3 coding DNA: TGCGCCAGCAGCCCGACGGGACAGGGGGGCACAGATACGCAGTATTTT. It yields the protein CASSPTGQGGTDTQYF.

The chain combines TRBV6-2 or TRBV6-3 with TRBJ2-7, with 8 bases lining up with TRBD2. The CDR3 has 14 amino acids. Germline lookup yields CDR1 MNHEY and CDR2 SVGEGT. The junction had 6 bases not matched to a gene; V was cut back by 4 bases and J by 4 bases. The CDR3 here is CASSWRGGMYEQYF. The CDR3 region has the DNA TGTGCCAGCAGTTGGCGCGGGGGGATGTACGAGCAGTACTTC.

This chain joins TRBV7-2 and TRBJ2-1; 15 bases agree with TRBD2. Per the germline V gene, CDR1 is SGHTA and CDR2 is FQGNSA. After removal of 5 bases from V and 7 bases from J, the junction contained 6 bases not matched to a gene. The CDR3 loop spans 16 amino acids. CDR3 protein: CASSRTSGGANNEQFF. The CDR3 DNA follows: TGTGCCAGCAGCCGGACTAGCGGGGGGGCCAATAATGAGCAGTTCTTC. The full variable domain, completed using reference TRBV7-2 and TRBJ2-1, is GAGVSQSPSNKVTEKGKDVELRCDPISGHTALYWYRQSLGQGLEFLIYFQGNSAPDKSGLPSDRFSAERTGGSVSTLTIQRTQQEDSAVYLCASSRTSGGANNEQFFGPGTRLTVL.

This chain links TRBV15 with TRBJ1-1, with a weak D call TRBD1 (5 bases). The CDR3 sequence is 13 residues long. Germline values: CDR1 LNHNV, CDR2 YYDKDF (reference sequence). V was trimmed by 0 bases and J by 5 bases, leaving 7 bases between them. The chain's CDR3 is CATSRDRETEAFF. The DNA of the CDR3 is TGTGCCACCAGCAGAGACAGGGAAACTGAAGCTTTCTTT. The whole variable domain, filled in from reference TRBV15 and TRBJ1-1, reads DAMVIQNPRYQVTQFGKPVTLSCSQTLNHNVMYWYQQKSSQAPKLLFHYYDKDFNNEADTPDNFQSRRPNTSFCFLDIRSPGLGDTAMYLCATSRDRETEAFFGQGTRLTVV.

This chain links TRBV5-8 with TRBJ1-4; 11 bases are a match to TRBD1. Germline assignment: CDR1 SGHTS and CDR2 YDEGEE. V shed 4 bases, J shed 10 bases, and the junction held 6 bases outside the gene matches. The CDR3 contains 14 residues. CDR3 bases: TGTGCCAGCAGCGCCCCGGGACAGGGGGGAAAACTGTTTTTT. Amino acid sequence: CASSAPGQGGKLFF.

This sequence joins TRBV5-6 and TRBJ2-5, with TRBD1 matching over 9 bases. V shed 4 bases and J 5 bases; nucleotides not matched to a gene: 9. This CDR3 contains 15 residues. Looked up from germline, CDR1 is SGHDT and CDR2 is YYEEEE. Here the CDR3 DNA reads TGTGCCAGCAGCCCCAGCCCGGACAGGGGCGAGACCCAGTACTTC. This encodes CASSPSPDRGETQYF. Filled out from reference TRBV5-6 and TRBJ2-5, the complete variable domain reads DAGVTQSPTHLIKTRGQQVTLRCSPKSGHDTVSWYQQALGQGPQFIFQYYEEEERQRGNFPDRFSGHQFPNYSSELNVNALLLGDSALYLCASSPSPDRGETQYFGPGTRLLVL.

The chain combines TRBV5-1 with TRBJ1-1, with 7 bases aligning to TRBD1. The junction had 7 bases not matched to a gene; V was cut back by 7 bases and J by 1 base. The CDR3 spans 14 residues. CDR1 and CDR2 from the germline V gene are SGHRS and YFSETQ. CDR3 sequence: CASSPTGANTEAFF. DNA of the CDR3: TGCGCCAGCTCCCCCACAGGGGCGAACACTGAAGCTTTCTTT.